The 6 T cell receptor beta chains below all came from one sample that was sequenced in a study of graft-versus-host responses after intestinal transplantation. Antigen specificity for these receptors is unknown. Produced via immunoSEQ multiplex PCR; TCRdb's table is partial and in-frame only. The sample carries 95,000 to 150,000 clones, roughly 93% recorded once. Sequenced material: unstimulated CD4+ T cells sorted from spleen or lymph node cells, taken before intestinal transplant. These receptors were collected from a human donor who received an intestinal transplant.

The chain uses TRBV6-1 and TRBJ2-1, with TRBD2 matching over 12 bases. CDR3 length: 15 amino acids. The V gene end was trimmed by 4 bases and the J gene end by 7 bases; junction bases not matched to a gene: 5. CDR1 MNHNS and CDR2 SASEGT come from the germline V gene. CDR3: CASSGLAGEQNEQFF. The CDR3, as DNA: TGTGCCAGCAGTGGACTAGCGGGAGAACAGAATGAGCAGTTCTTC.

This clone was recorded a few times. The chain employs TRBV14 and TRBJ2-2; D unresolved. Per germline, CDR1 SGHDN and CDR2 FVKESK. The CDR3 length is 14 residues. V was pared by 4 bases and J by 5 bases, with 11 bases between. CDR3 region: CASSRLPRTGELFF. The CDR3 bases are TGTGCCAGCAGCCGCCTCCCGAGGACCGGGGAGCTGTTTTTT.

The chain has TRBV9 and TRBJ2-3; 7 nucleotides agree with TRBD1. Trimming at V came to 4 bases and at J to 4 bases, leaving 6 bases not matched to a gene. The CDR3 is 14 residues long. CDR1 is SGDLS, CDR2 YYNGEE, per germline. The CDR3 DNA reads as TGTGCCAGCAGCCCGCGACAGGGACCAGATACGCAGTATTTT. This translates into CASSPRQGPDTQYF. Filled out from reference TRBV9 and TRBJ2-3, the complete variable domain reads DSGVTQTPKHLITATGQRVTLRCSPRSGDLSVYWYQQSLDQGLQFLIQYYNGEERAKGNILERFSAQQFPDLHSELNLSSLELGDSALYFCASSPRQGPDTQYFGPGTRLTVL.

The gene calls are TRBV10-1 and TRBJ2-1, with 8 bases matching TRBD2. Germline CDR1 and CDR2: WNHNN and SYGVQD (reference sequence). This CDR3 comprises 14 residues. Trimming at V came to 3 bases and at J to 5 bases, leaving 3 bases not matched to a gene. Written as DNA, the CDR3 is TGCGCCAGCAGTGAACGGGGGGGGAACAATGAGCAGTTCTTC. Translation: CASSERGGNNEQFF.

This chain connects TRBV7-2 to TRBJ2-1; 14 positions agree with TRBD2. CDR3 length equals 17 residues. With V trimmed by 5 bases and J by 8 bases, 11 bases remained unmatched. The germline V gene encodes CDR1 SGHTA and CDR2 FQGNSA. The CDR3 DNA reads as TGTGCCAGCAGCCCTTACCCGGGACTAGCGGGAGTTGATGAGCAGTTCTTC. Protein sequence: CASSPYPGLAGVDEQFF.

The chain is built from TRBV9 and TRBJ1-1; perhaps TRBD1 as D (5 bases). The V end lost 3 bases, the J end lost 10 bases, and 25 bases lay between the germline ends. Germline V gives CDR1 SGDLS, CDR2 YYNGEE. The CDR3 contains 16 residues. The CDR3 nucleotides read TGTGCCAGCAGCGCAAACGCCGGGACTCCTAGTTCAGCAGCTTTCTTT. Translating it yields CASSANAGTPSSAAFF.